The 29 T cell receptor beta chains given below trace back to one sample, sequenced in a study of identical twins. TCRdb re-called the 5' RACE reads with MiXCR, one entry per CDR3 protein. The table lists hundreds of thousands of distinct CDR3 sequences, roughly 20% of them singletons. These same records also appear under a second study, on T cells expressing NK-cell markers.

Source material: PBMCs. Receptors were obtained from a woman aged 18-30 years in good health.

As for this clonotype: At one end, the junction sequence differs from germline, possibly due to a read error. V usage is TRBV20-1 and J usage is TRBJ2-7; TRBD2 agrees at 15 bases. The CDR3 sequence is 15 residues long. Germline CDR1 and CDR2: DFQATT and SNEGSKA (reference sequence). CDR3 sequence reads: CSARGTSGGRYEQYF. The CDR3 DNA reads TGCAGTGCGAGAGGGACTAGCGGGGGGAGATACGAGCAGTACTTC.

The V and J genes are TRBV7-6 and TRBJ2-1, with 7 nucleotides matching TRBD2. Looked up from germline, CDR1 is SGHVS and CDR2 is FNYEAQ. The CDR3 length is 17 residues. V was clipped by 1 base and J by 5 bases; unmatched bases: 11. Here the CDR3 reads CASSLGLKGRAHNEQFF. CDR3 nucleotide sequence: TGTGCCAGCAGCTTAGGATTAAAAGGGAGGGCCCACAATGAGCAGTTCTTC. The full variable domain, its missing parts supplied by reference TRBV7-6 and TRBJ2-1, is GAGVSQSPRYKVTKRGQDVALRCDPISGHVSLYWYRQALGQGPEFLTYFNYEAQQDKSGLPNDRFSAERPEGSISTLTIQRTEQRDSAMYRCASSLGLKGRAHNEQFFGPGTRLTVL.

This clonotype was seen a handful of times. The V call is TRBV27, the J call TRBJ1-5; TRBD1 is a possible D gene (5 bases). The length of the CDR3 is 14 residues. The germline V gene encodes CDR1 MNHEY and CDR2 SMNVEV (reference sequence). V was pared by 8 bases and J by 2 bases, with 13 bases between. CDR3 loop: CASGWGVGNQPQHF. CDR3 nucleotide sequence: TGTGCCAGCGGCTGGGGCGTGGGCAATCAGCCCCAGCATTTT.

Here the CDR3 DNA reads TGTGCCAGCAGCCGAAAAGGGTCCCCCGGATCCTACGAGCAGTACTTC. Protein product: CASSRKGSPGSYEQYF. V gene TRBV11-3 combines with J gene TRBJ2-7; D unclear. Germline V CDR1 and CDR2: SGHNT, YENEEA. V lost 5 bases to trimming and J lost 1 base, with 18 bases between them. This CDR3 comprises 16 residues.

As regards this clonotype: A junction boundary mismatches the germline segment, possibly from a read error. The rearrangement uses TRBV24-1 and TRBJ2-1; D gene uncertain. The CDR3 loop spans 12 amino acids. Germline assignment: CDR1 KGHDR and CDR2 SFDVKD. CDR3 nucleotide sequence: TGTGCCAACAGTGATTCCCACAATGAGCAGTTCTTC. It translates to CANSDSHNEQFF.

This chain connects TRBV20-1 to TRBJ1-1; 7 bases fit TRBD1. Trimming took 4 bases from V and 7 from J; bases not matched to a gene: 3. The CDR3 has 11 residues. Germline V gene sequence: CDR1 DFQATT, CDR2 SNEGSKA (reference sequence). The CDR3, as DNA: TGCAGTGCTAAGACAGGGCTTGAAGCTTTCTTT. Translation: CSAKTGLEAFF.

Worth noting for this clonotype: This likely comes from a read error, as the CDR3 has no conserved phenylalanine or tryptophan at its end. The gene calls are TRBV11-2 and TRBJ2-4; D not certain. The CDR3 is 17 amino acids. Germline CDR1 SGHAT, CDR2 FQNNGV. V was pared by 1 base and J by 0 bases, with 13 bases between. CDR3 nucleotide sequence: TGTGCCAGCAGCTTAGTGGGTTATCCCCTAGCCAAAAACATTCAGTACTCC. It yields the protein CASSLVGYPLAKNIQYS.

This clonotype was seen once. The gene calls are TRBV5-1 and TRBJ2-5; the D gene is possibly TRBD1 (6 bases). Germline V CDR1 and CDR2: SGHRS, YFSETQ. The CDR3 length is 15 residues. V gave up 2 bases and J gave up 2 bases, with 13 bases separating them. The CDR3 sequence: CASSFRDRYQETQYF. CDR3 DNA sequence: TGCGCCAGCAGCTTTAGAGACAGGTATCAAGAGACCCAGTACTTC.

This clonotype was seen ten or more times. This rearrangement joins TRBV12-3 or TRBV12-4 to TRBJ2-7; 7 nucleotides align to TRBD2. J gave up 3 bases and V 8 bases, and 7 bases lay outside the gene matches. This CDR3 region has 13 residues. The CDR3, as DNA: TGTGCCAGCCTGTCAACTAGCGACTACGAGCAGTACTTC. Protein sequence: CASLSTSDYEQYF.

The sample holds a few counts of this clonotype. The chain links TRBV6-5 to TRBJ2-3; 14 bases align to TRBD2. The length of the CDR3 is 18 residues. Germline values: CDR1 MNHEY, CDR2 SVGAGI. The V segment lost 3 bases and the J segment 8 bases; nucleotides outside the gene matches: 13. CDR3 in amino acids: CASSYRAGTSGRKGTQYF. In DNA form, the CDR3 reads TGTGCCAGCAGTTATAGGGCCGGGACTAGCGGGAGAAAGGGTACGCAGTATTTT.

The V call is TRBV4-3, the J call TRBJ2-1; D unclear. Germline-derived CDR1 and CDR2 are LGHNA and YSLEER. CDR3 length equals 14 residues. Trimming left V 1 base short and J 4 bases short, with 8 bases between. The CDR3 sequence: CASSQGNLYNEQFF. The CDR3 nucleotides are TGCGCCAGCAGCCAAGGGAACCTTTACAATGAGCAGTTCTTC.

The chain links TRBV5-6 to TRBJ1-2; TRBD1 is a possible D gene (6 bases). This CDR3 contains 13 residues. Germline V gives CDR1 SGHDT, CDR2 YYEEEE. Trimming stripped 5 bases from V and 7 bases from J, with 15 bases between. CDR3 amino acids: CASSSDSNLGYTF. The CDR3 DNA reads TGTGCCAGCAGTTCGGACAGTAATCTTGGCTACACCTTC.

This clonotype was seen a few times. The CDR3 bases are TGCAGCGTTGATGGGACTAGCGGGGGAGACTACGAGCAGTACTTC. It yields the protein CSVDGTSGGDYEQYF. This sequence joins TRBV29-1 and TRBJ2-7, with 14 bases lining up with TRBD2. V was pared by 3 bases and J by 3 bases, with 4 bases of the junction left unmatched. The CDR3 loop spans 15 amino acids. Germline assignment: CDR1 SQVTM and CDR2 ANQGSEA.

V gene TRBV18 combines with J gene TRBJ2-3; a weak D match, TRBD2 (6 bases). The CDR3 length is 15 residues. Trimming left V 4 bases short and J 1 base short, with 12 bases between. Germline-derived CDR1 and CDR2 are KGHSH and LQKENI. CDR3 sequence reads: CASSRRDARTDTQYF. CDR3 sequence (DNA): TGTGCCAGCTCACGGCGGGACGCCCGCACAGATACGCAGTATTTT.

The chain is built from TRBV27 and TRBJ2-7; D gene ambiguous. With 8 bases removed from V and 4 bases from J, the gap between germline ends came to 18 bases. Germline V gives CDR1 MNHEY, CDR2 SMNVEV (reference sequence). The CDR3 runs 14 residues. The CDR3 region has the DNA TGTGCCAGCGGCCGAGGTGCCCCTCGTTACGAGCAGTACTTC. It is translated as CASGRGAPRYEQYF.

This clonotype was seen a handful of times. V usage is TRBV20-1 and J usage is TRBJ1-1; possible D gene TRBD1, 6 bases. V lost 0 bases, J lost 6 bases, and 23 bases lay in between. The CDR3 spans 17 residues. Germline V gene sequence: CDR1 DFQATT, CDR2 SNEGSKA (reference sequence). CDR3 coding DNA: TGCAGTGCTAGAGACCCCGGACAGACATCGGCTGGGGCTGAAGCTTTCTTT. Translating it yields CSARDPGQTSAGAEAFF.

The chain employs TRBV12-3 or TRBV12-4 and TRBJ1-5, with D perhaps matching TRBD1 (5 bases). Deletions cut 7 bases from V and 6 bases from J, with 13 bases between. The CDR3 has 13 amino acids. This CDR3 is CASTSGRAQPQHF. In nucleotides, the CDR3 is TGTGCCAGCACCTCCGGCAGGGCTCAGCCCCAGCATTTT.

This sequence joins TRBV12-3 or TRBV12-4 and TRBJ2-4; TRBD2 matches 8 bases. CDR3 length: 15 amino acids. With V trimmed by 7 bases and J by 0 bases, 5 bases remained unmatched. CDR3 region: CASISGVLAKNIQYF. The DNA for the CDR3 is TGTGCCAGCATTAGCGGGGTGCTAGCCAAAAACATTCAGTACTTC.

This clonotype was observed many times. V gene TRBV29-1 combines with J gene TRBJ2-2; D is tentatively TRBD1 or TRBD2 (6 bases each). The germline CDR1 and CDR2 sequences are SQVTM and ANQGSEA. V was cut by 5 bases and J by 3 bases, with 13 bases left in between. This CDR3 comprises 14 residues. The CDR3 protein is CSVSGGPDTGELFF. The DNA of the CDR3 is TGCAGCGTTTCCGGGGGCCCCGACACCGGGGAGCTGTTTTTT.

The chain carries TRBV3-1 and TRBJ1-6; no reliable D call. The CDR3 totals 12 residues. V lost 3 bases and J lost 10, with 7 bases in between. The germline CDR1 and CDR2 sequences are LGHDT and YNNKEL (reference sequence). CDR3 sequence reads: CASSQPGSPLHF. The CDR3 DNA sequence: TGTGCCAGCAGCCAGCCGGGGTCACCCCTCCACTTT.

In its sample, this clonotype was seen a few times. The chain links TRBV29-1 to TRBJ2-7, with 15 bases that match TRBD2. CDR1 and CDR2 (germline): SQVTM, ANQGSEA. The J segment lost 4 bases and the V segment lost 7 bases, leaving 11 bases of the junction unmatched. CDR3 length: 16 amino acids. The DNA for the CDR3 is TGCAGCGCAACCGGACTAGCGGGAGGGATAGGGTACGAGCAGTACTTC. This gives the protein CSATGLAGGIGYEQYF.

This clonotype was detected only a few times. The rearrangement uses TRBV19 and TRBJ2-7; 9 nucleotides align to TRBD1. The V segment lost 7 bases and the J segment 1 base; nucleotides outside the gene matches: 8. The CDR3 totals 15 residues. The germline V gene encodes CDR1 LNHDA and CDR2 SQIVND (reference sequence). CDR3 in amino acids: CASTLTGTGSYEQYF. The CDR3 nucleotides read TGTGCCAGTACCCTGACCGGGACAGGGTCCTACGAGCAGTACTTC.

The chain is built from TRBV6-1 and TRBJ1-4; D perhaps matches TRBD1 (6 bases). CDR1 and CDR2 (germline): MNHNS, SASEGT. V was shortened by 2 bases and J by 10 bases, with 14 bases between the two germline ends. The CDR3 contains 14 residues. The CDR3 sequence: CASSESGHGGKLFF. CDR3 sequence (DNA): TGTGCCAGCAGTGAATCGGGACACGGGGGAAAACTGTTTTTT.

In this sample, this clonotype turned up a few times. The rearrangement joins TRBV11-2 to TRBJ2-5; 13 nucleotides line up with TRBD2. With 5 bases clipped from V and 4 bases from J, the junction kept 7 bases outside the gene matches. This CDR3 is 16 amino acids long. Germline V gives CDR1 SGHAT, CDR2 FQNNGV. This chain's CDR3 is CASSAALAGGRETQYF. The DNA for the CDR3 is TGTGCCAGCAGCGCGGCACTAGCGGGGGGGCGAGAGACCCAGTACTTC.

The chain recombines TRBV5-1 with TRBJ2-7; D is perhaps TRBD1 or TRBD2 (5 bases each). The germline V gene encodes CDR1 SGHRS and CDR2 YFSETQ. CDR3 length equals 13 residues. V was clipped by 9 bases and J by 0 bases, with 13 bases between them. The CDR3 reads CAIVGEPSYEQYF. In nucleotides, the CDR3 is TGCGCCATCGTGGGGGAGCCCTCCTACGAGCAGTACTTC.

Written as DNA, the CDR3 is TGTGCCAGCAGCGGACAGGGGGGGCTCGATCAGCCCCAGCATTTT. It encodes CASSGQGGLDQPQHF. This chain connects TRBV7-2 to TRBJ1-5, with TRBD1 identical over 10 bases. Germline lookup yields CDR1 SGHTA and CDR2 FQGNSA. There are 15 residues in the CDR3. With 5 bases clipped from V and 5 bases from J, the junction kept 6 bases outside the gene matches.

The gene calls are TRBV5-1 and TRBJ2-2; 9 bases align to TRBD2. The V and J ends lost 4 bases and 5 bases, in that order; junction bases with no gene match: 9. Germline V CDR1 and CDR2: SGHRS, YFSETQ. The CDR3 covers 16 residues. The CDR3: CASSPLAGKGTGELFF. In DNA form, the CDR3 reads TGCGCCAGCAGCCCGCTAGCGGGGAAAGGGACCGGGGAGCTGTTTTTT.

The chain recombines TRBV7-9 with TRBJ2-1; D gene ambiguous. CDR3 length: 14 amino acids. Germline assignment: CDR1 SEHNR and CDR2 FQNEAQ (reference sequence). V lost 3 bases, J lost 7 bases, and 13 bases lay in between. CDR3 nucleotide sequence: TGTGCCAGCAGCTTTTGGACGGGCCATAATGAGCAGTTCTTC. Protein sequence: CASSFWTGHNEQFF. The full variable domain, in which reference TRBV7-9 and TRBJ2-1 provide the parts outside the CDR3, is DTGVSQNPRHKITKRGQNVTFRCDPISEHNRLYWYRQTLGQGPEFLTYFQNEAQLEKSRLLSDRFSAERPKGSFSTLEIQRTEQGDSAMYLCASSFWTGHNEQFFGPGTRLTVL.

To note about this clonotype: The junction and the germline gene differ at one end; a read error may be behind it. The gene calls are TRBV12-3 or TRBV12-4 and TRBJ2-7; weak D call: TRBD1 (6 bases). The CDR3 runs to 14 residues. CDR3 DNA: TGTGCCAGCAGTCCTAATCCGACAGGCAGCCTTCGGTATTTC. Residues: CASSPNPTGSLRYF.